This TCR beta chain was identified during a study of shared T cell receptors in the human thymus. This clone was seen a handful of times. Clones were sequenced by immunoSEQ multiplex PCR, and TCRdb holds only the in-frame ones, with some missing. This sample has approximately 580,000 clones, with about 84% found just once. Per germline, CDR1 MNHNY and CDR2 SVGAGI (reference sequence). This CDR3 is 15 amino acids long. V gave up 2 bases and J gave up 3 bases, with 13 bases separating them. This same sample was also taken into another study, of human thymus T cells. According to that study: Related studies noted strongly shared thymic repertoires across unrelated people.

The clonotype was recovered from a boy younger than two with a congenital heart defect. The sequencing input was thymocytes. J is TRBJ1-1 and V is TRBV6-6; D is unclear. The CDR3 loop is CASSYAGSSDTEAFF. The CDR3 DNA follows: TGTGCCAGCAGTTACGCTGGTAGTTCGGACACTGAAGCTTTCTTT.